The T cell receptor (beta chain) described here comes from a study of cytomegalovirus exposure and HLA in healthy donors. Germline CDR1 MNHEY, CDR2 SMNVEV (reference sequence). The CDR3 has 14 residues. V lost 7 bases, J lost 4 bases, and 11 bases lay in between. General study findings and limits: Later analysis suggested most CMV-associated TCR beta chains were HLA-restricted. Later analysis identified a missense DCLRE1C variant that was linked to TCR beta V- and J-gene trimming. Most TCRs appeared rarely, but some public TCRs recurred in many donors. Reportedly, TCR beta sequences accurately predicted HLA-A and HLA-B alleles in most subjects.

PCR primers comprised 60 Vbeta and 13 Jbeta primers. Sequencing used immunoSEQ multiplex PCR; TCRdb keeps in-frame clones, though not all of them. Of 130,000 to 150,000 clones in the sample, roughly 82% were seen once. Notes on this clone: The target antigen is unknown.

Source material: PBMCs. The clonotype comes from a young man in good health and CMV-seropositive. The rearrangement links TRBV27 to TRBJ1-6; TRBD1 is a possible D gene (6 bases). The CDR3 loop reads CASTPRGYNSPLHF. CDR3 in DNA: TGTGCCAGCACCCCCAGGGGTTATAATTCACCCCTCCACTTT.